This T cell receptor (beta chain) was observed in a study of cytomegalovirus exposure and HLA in healthy donors. With 60 Vbeta and 13 Jbeta primers, the PCR was carried out. As handled by the study authors: Later analysis identified tens of millions of unique TCR beta chains, 9 million to 13 million shared. TCRdb's copy holds only in-frame clones and misses some; the assay was immunoSEQ multiplex PCR. Clone size and the V and J calls come from that table; the DNA yielded D and trimming. The repertoire has 140,000 or so clones, approximately 79% of them found once; the top ten carry 4.3%. The CDR3 has 15 amino acids. Germline lookup yields CDR1 MDHEN and CDR2 SYDVKM. V lost 6 bases and J 7 bases, leaving 22 bases between the germline ends. This clone was picked up one time.

V usage is TRBV28 and J usage is TRBJ2-7, with a tentative D call TRBD1 (6 bases). This TCR came from a man between 18 and 29 years old in good health and CMV-seropositive. The sample taken for sequencing was PBMCs. DNA for the CDR3: TGTGCCAGCAGCACCGCCCCCGGGACACGGTGGGAGCAGTACTTC. It specifies CASSTAPGTRWEQYF.